This T cell receptor (beta chain) comes out of a study of blood T cell repertoires in COVID-19. Study-level information: Samples taken during acute and convalescent COVID-19 were collected in the United States, Italy and Spain. The analysed material was cDNA or gDNA that came from T cells, B-cell-depleted T cells, or PBMCs.

Original processing notes: Estimates of nucleated cell counts were drawn from the amplification of reference gene primers. Generated by immunoSEQ multiplex PCR, the TCRdb table keeps only in-frame clones and is missing some. V, J and clone size are taken as reported in that table, and D and trimming were inferred from the DNA itself. The sample contains some 180,000 clones, about 80% of which appear only once. There are 15 residues in the CDR3. Germline assignment: CDR1 MNHNS and CDR2 SASEGT. After removal of 1 base from V and 1 base from J, the junction contained 2 bases not matched to a gene. The chain carries TRBV6-1 and TRBJ1-2; TRBD1 aligns across 8 bases. The source material was peripheral blood. The sequence was obtained from a woman between 45 and 65 years old with active or convalescent COVID-19. The CDR3 spells CASSEGTGINYGYTF. CDR3 sequence (DNA): TGTGCCAGCAGTGAAGGGACAGGGATTAACTATGGCTACACCTTC.